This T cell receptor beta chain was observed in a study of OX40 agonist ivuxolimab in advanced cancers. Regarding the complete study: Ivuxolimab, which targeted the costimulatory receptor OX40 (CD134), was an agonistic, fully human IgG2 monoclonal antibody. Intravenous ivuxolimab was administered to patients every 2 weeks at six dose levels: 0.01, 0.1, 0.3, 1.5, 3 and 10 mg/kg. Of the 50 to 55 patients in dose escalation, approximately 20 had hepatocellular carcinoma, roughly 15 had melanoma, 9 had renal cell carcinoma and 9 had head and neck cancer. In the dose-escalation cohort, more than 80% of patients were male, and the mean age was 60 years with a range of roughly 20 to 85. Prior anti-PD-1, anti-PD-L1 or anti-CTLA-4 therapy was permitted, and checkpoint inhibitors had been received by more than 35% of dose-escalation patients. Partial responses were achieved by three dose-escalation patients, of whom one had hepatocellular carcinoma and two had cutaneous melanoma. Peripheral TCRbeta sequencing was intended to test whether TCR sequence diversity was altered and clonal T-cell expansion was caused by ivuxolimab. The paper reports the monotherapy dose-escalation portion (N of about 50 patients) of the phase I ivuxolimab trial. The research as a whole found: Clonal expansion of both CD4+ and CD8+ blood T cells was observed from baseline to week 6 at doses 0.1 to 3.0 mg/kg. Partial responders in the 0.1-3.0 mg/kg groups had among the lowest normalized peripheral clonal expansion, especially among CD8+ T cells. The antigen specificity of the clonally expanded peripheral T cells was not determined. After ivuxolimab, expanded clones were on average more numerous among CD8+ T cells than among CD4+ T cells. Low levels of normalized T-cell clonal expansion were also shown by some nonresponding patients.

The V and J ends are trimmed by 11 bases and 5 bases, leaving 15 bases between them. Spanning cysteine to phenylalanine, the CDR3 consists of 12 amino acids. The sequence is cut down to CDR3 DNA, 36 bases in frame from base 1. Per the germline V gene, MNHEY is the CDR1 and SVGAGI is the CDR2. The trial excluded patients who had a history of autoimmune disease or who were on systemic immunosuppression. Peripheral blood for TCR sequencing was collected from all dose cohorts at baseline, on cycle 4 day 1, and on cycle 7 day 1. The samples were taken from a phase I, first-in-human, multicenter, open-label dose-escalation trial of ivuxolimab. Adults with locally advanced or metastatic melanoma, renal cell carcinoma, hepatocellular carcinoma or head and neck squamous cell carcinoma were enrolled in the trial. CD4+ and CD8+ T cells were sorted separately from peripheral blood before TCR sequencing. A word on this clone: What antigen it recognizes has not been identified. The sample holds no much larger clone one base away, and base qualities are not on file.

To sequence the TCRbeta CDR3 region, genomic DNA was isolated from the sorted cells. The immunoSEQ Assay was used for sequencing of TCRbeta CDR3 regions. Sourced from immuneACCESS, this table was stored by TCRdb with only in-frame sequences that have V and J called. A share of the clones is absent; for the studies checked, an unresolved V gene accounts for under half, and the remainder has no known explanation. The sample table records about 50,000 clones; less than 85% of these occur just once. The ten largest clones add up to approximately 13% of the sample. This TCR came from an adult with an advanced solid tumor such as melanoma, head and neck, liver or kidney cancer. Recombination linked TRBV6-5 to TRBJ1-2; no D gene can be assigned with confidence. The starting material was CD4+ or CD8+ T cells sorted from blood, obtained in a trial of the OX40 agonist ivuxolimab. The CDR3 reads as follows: CAARGGVYGYTF. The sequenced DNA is TGTGCCGCACGGGGAGGAGTTTATGGCTACACCTTC.